The next 4 T cell receptor beta chains were all read from a single sample in a study of CD8 T cells in ankylosing spondylitis. Their recognized antigens are unknown. MiXCR was run by TCRdb on the 5' RACE reads, yielding one entry per CDR3 protein. The sample holds 750,000 to 850,000 distinct CDR3 sequences; roughly 12% are singletons and the top ten take roughly 0.51%. Study-level points and caveats: A TCR beta motif made of fewer than ten highly homologous variants seemed typical of ankylosing spondylitis blood.

The specimen sequenced was blood, either unsorted or a sorted T cell fraction (not recorded which). Receptors originate from a male donor with ankylosing spondylitis.

This chain links TRBV28 with TRBJ2-4; 9 bases map to TRBD1. After removal of 3 bases from V and 9 bases from J, the junction contained 6 bases not matched to a gene. CDR3 length: 14 residues. CDR1 and CDR2 from the germline V gene are MDHEN and SYDVKM. The CDR3 nucleotides are TGTGCCAGCAGTTTCCGGGACAGGGCGATCATTCAGTACTTC. Its protein is CASSFRDRAIIQYF.

This rearrangement joins TRBV9 to TRBJ2-1; D not certain. V lost 3 bases and J lost 3, with 7 bases in between. The CDR3 consists of 13 residues. Per germline, CDR1 SGDLS and CDR2 YYNGEE. The CDR3 sequence: CASSARNYNEQFF. In nucleotides, the CDR3 is TGTGCCAGCAGCGCAAGAAACTACAATGAGCAGTTCTTC.

CDR3 in amino acids: CATSGTGWSTDTQYF. CDR3 nucleotide sequence: TGTGCCACCAGTGGGACAGGGTGGAGCACAGATACGCAGTATTTT. The V gene is TRBV24-1, the J gene TRBJ2-3; TRBD1 matches at 8 bases. This CDR3 spans 15 amino acids. Germline assignment: CDR1 KGHDR and CDR2 SFDVKD. The J segment lost 0 bases and the V segment lost 5 bases, leaving 3 bases of the junction unmatched.

In DNA, the CDR3 is TGCGCCAGCAGTGGGGGACTTCCTACACCCGATGAGCAGTTCTTC. The encoded protein is CASSGGLPTPDEQFF. This chain joins TRBV10-2 and TRBJ2-1, with a weak D call TRBD2 (6 bases). The V gene lost 4 bases and the J gene lost 8 bases, with 18 bases spanning the gap. Germline V CDR1 and CDR2: WSHSY, SAAADI. The CDR3 has 15 amino acids.